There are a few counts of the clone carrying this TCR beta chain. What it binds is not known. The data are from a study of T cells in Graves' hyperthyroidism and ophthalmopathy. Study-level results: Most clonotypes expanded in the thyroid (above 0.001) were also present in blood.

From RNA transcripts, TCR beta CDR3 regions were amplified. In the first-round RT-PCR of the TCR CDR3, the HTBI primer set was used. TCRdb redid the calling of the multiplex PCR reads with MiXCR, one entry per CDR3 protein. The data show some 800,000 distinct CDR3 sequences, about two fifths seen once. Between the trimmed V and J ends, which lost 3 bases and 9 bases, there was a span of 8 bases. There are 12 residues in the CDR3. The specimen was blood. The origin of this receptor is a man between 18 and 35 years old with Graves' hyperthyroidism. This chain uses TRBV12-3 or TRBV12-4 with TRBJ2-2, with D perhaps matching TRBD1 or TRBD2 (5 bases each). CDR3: CASSFRDRELFF. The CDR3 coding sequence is TGTGCCAGCAGTTTCAGGGACCGGGAGCTGTTTTTT.